What follows are 11 T cell receptor beta chains derived from one specimen sequenced in a study of early T cells in non-severe SARS-CoV-2 infection. TCRdb re-called the 5' RACE reads through MiXCR, storing one row per CDR3 protein. The sample lists roughly 45,000 distinct CDR3 sequences, around 11% occurring once. Sequenced material: whole blood. These receptors all stem from an adult who was a healthcare worker with PCR-confirmed SARS-CoV-2 infection or an uninfected control (not recorded which).

The J gene is TRBJ1-3, the V gene TRBV9; D ambiguous. V was trimmed by 0 bases and J by 1 base, leaving 2 bases between them. CDR3 size: 13 residues. Germline CDR1 and CDR2: SGDLS and YYNGEE. The CDR3 sequence: CASSVASGNTIYF. The CDR3 region has the DNA TGTGCCAGCAGCGTAGCTTCTGGAAACACCATATATTTT.

Written as DNA, the CDR3 is TGCAGCGCTGGGGGCGGAGACGAATCTGAAGCTTTCTTT. It specifies CSAGGGDESEAFF. The chain joins TRBV29-1 to TRBJ1-1, with a tentative D call TRBD1 (6 bases). CDR3 size: 13 residues. The germline V gene has CDR1 SQVTM and CDR2 ANQGSEA. V lost 7 bases to trimming and J lost 6 bases, with 18 bases between them. Drawing the rest from reference TRBV29-1 and TRBJ1-1, the complete variable domain is SAVISQKPSRDICQRGTSLTIQCQVDSQVTMMFWYRQQPGQSLTLIATANQGSEATYESGFVIDKFPISRPNLTFSTLTVSNMSPEDSSIYLCSAGGGDESEAFFGQGTRLTVV.

The chain employs TRBV9 and TRBJ2-3; 9 nucleotides line up with TRBD2. V shed 3 bases, J shed 0 bases, and the junction held 20 bases outside the gene matches. The CDR3 is 21 amino acids. The germline V gene encodes CDR1 SGDLS and CDR2 YYNGEE. CDR3 bases: TGTGCCAGCAGCGAGAGGACCCGGGGTGCGGGGGGGATGATTAGCACAGATACGCAGTATTTT. Amino acid sequence: CASSERTRGAGGMISTDTQYF.

The V gene is TRBV12-3 or TRBV12-4, the J gene TRBJ1-1; D unclear. V gave up 8 bases and J gave up 0 bases, with 7 bases separating them. The CDR3 contains 12 residues. In DNA, the CDR3 is TGTGCCAGCGTCTCGATGAACACTGAAGCTTTCTTT. It translates to CASVSMNTEAFF.

This clonotype was observed a few times. The chain has TRBV10-2 and TRBJ2-2, with 12 bases matching TRBD1. The CDR3 covers 15 residues. Per the germline V gene, CDR1 is WSHSY and CDR2 is SAAADI. V shed 6 bases and J 6 bases; nucleotides not matched to a gene: 5. The CDR3 DNA follows: TGCGCCAGCAGGGGGACAGGGGGCGTCCCCGGGGAGCTGTTTTTT. As protein: CASRGTGGVPGELFF.

This clonotype was observed a handful of times. The chain uses TRBV9 and TRBJ2-4; 7 positions agree with TRBD1. This CDR3 has 18 residues. Germline V CDR1 and CDR2: SGDLS, YYNGEE. Germline trimming cut 6 bases from V and 0 bases from J; bases unmatched to any gene: 15. CDR3 DNA: TGTGCCAGCACCCCGAAACCCCAGGGGGTCCTAGCCAAAAACATTCAGTACTTC. Translated, it gives CASTPKPQGVLAKNIQYF.

This rearrangement joins TRBV7-2 to TRBJ1-1; no clear D gene. Germline CDR1 and CDR2: SGHTA and FQGNSA. V was clipped by 2 bases and J by 3 bases, with 10 bases between them. The CDR3 loop spans 14 amino acids. Here the CDR3 DNA reads TGTGCCAGCAGCTTAAAGGCGAGGGACACTGAAGCTTTCTTT. Translated: CASSLKARDTEAFF.

The chain joins TRBV11-2 to TRBJ2-7, with 8 nucleotides matching TRBD1. The CDR3 covers 15 residues. J lost 4 bases, V lost 2 bases, and 7 bases had no gene match. Germline V CDR1 and CDR2: SGHAT, FQNNGV. Here the CDR3 reads CASSLIGTGLYEQYF. The DNA of the CDR3 is TGTGCCAGCAGCTTAATCGGGACAGGACTTTACGAGCAGTACTTC.

This sequence joins TRBV29-1 and TRBJ1-1; weak D call: TRBD1 (6 bases). Germline V gene lookup returns CDR1 SQVTM and CDR2 ANQGSEA. This CDR3 contains 14 residues. The V and J ends lost 6 bases and 3 bases respectively, with 17 bases between them. The DNA of the CDR3 is TGCAGCGTCGGAGGGGGGGCGCAGGACACTGAAGCTTTCTTT. This gives the protein CSVGGGAQDTEAFF.

This clonotype was recorded a few times. The chain uses TRBV19 and TRBJ2-2; 7 nucleotides match TRBD2. Germline assignment: CDR1 LNHDA and CDR2 SQIVND (reference sequence). The trim removed 3 bases at V and 2 bases at J, leaving 9 bases unmatched. The length of the CDR3 is 17 residues. For the CDR3, the DNA is TGTGCCAGTAGTATTATGGCGGGGGACCCTAACACCGGGGAGCTGTTTTTT. Its protein product is CASSIMAGDPNTGELFF.

This clonotype was observed many times. The chain has TRBV9 and TRBJ1-3; D unresolved. V was clipped by 0 bases and J by 0 bases, with 10 bases between them. The CDR3 contains 16 residues. Germline V gives CDR1 SGDLS, CDR2 YYNGEE. The CDR3 region is CASSVEYPGSGNTIYF. The CDR3 nucleotides read TGTGCCAGCAGCGTAGAGTACCCAGGCTCTGGAAACACCATATATTTT.